Reported below is one TCR beta chain. Antigen specificity is unknown. The lymph nodes were axillary draining lymph nodes from breast cancer patients. The data were obtained in a study of breast tumors, draining lymph nodes, adjacent tissues. MiXCR, run by TCRdb on the multiplex PCR reads, gives a single entry per CDR3 protein. The table lists about 270,000 distinct CDR3 sequences, over 30% of them singletons, with 1.1% in the top ten. Study-level findings and limits: Tumor T cell lymph node origin was a supported hypothesis, not proven. Tumor repertoires ranked between lymph nodes and nontumor tissue in diversity, with V and J gene preferences.

V lost 1 base and J lost 5; bases outside the gene matches: 10. CDR1 and CDR2 (germline): LGHNA, YNFKEQ. The CDR3 is 16 residues long. The sequenced sample was axillary lymph node tissue. The receptor comes from a female donor with breast cancer. Some clones in this sample may be carry-over from other donors' samples. The chain links TRBV4-2 to TRBJ2-5; 7 bases match TRBD2. The CDR3 coding sequence is TGTGCCAGCAGCCAAGGCCCCTTTGCGGGAGAGGAGACCCAGTACTTC. It specifies CASSQGPFAGEETQYF.